This T cell receptor beta chain was captured in a study of T cell repertoires in cytomegalovirus infection. The overall study: As its CMV epitopes, the study selected recently identified HLA-C-restricted and well-studied HLA-B-restricted targets.

Trimming took 5 bases from V and 3 from J, leaving 14 bases between them. The CDR3 spans 15 residues. From germline, CDR1 is MNHEY and CDR2 SMNVEV (reference sequence). MiXCR, applied by TCRdb to the reads, yields one record per CDR3 protein. The sample carries about 830,000 distinct CDR3 sequences, approximately 29% recorded once. With respect to this clonotype: The antigen is unknown.

V and J are TRBV27 and TRBJ1-5; possibly TRBD1 for D (5 bases). The specimen was cultured CD8+ T cells from PBMCs, collected from culture after CMV antigen stimulation. The TCR sequence derives from a human donor in good health (CMV status not recorded). Some clones in this sample may be carry-over from other donors' samples. The CDR3 DNA follows: TGTGCCAGCAGTGTAGTAATGGGGACCAATCAGCCCCAGCATTTT. Translation: CASSVVMGTNQPQHF.